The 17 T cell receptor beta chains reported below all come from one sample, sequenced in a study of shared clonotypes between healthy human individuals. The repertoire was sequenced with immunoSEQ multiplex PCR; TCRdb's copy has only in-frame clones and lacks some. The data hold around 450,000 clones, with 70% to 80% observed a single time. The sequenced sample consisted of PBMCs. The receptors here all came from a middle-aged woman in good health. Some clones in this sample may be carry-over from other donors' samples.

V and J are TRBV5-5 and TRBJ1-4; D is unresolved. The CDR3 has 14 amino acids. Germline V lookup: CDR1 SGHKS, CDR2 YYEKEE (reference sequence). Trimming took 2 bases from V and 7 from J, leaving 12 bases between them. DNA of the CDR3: TGTGCCAGCAGCTTCGGAGATTTTGGTGAAAAACTGTTTTTT. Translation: CASSFGDFGEKLFF.

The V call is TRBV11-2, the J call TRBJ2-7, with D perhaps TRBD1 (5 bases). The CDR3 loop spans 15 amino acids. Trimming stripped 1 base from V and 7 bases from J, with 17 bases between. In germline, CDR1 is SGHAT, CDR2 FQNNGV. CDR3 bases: TGTGCCAGCAGCTTAGGGGCAGGGTGGTTCGGGGAGCAGTACTTC. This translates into CASSLGAGWFGEQYF.

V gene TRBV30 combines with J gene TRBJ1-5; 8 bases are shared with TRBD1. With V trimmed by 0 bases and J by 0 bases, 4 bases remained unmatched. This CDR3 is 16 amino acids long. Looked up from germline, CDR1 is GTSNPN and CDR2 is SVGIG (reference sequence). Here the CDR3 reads CAWSVGTGYSNQPQHF. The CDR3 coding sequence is TGTGCCTGGAGTGTAGGGACAGGATATAGCAATCAGCCCCAGCATTTT.

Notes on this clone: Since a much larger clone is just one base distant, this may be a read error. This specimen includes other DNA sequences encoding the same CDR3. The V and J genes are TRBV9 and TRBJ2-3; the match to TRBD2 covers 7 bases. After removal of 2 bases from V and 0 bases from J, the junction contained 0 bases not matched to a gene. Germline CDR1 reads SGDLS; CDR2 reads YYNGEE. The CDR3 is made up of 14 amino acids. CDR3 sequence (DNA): TGTGCCAGCAGCGTTAGCGGGAGCACAGATACGCAGTATTTT. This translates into CASSVSGSTDTQYF.

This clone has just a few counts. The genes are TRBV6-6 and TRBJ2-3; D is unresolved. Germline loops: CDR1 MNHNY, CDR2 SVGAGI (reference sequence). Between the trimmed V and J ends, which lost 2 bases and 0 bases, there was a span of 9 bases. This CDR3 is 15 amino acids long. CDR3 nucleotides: TGTGCCAGCAGTTACCCTCTGGCCAGCACAGATACGCAGTATTTT. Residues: CASSYPLASTDTQYF.

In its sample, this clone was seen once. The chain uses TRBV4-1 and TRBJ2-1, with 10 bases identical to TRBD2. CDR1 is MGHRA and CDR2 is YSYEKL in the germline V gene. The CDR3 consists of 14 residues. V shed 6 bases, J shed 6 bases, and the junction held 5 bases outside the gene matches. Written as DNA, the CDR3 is TGCGCCAGCAGTAAGCGGGAGGGCCGCAATGAGCAGTTCTTC. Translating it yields CASSKREGRNEQFF.

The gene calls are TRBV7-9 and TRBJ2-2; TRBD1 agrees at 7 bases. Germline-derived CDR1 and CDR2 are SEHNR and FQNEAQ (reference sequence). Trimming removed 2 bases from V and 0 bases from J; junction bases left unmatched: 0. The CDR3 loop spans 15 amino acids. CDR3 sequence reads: CASSLQGANTGELFF. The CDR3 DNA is TGTGCCAGCAGCTTACAGGGGGCGAACACCGGGGAGCTGTTTTTT.

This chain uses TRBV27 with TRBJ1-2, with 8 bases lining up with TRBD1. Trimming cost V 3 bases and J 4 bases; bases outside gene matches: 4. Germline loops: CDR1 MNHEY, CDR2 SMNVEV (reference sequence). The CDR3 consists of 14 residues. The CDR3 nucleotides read TGTGCCAGCAGTTTGGCAGGGGGCGCCTATGGCTACACCTTC. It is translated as CASSLAGGAYGYTF.

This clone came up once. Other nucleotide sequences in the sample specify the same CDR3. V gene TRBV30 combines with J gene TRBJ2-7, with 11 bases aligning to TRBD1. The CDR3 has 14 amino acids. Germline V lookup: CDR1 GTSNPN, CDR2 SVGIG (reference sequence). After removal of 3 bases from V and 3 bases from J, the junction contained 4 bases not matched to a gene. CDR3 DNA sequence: TGTGCCTGGAGCCCCGGGACAGGGGGCTACGAGCAGTACTTC. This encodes CAWSPGTGGYEQYF.

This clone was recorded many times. CDR3 protein: CSAQDGNTIYF. In DNA, the CDR3 is TGCAGTGCCCAGGACGGAAACACCATATATTTT. This chain links TRBV20-1 with TRBJ1-3; D remains unclear. The V gene's germline CDR1 is DFQATT and CDR2 SNEGSKA (reference sequence). The length of the CDR3 is 11 residues. V lost 6 bases and J lost 4, with 7 bases in between.

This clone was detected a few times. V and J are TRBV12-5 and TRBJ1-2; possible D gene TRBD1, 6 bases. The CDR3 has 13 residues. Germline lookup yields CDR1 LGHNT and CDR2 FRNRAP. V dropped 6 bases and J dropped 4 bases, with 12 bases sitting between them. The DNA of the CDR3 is TGTGCTAGTGGATCTACAGGGATCTATGGCTACACCTTC. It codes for CASGSTGIYGYTF.

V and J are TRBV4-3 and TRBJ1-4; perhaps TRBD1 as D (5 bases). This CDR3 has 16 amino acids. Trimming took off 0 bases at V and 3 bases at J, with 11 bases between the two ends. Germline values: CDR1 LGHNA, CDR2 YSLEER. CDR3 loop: CASSQDFPGANEKLFF. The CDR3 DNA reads TGCGCCAGCAGCCAAGATTTTCCGGGGGCTAATGAAAAACTGTTTTTT.

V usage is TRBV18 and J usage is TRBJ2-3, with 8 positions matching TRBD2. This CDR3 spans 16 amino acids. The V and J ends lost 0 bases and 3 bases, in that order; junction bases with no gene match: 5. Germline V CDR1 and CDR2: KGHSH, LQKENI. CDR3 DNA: TGTGCCAGCTCACCACCATCACGGGAGGGTACAGATACGCAGTATTTT. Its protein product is CASSPPSREGTDTQYF.

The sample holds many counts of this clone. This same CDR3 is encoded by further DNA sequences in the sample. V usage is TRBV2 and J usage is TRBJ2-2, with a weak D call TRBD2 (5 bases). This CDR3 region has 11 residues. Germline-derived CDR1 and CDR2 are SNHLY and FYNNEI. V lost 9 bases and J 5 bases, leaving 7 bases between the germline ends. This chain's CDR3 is CASRGTGELFF. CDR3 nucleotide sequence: TGTGCCAGTCGCGGGACCGGGGAGCTGTTTTTT.

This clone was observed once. The CDR3 nucleotides are TGTGCCAGCAGCTTGCGTGGGACAGGGCGACGGGCTGAGCAGTTCTTC. Translated, it gives CASSLRGTGRRAEQFF. J is TRBJ2-1 and V is TRBV5-4; 9 nucleotides match TRBD1. Trimming took 1 base from V and 9 from J; bases not matched to a gene: 11. This CDR3 region has 16 residues. Germline CDR1 SGHNT, CDR2 YYREEE (reference sequence).

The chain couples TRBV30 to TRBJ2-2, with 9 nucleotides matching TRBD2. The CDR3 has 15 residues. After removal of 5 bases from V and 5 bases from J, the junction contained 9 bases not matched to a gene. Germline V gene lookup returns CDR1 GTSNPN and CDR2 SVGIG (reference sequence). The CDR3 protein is CAWEGGLAGTGELFF. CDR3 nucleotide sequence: TGTGCCTGGGAGGGGGGGCTAGCGGGAACCGGGGAGCTGTTTTTT.

CDR3: CASREGGRIYGYTF. The DNA of the CDR3 is TGTGCCAGCAGGGAAGGAGGACGTATTTATGGCTACACCTTC. This chain uses TRBV28 with TRBJ1-2; D gene ambiguous. CDR3 length: 14 residues. Germline CDR1 reads MDHEN; CDR2 reads SYDVKM. Trimming removed 6 bases from V and 5 bases from J, with 16 bases in between.